Ten or more counts support the clone carrying this TCR beta chain. The CDR3 contains 15 residues. Trimming removed 3 bases from V and 4 bases from J, with 15 bases in between. TCRdb re-clonotyped the PCR reads via MiXCR. The profile covers roughly 23,000 clones, with about 14% appearing a single time and more than 14% taken by the ten largest. Treatment of any kind had been given to no patient before thyroid surgery. The sample is drawn from a study of metastatic and nonmetastatic thyroid tumors. Study at large: For malignant and benign thyroid patients, tumor or nodule tissue and blood were the sources whose repertoires were compared.

Sample: tumor tissue. The chain carries TRBV12-3 or TRBV12-4 and TRBJ2-5; D uncertain. This TCR was sampled from a female donor with papillary thyroid cancer or a benign thyroid nodule (not recorded which). Some clones in this sample may be carry-over from other donors' samples. DNA for the CDR3: TGTGCCAGCAGTTTGGGGTATCTCGGTGGAGAGACCCAGTACTTC. It translates to CASSLGYLGGETQYF.